The clone carrying this T cell receptor (beta chain) was counted many times. It was genomic DNA that served as the template for profiling TCR beta VDJ and CDR3. From the reads, TCRdb called clonotypes with MiXCR, one entry per CDR3 protein. Of some 200,000 distinct CDR3 sequences in the sample, around 49% are singletons; the top ten hold around 20%. Patients chosen for sequencing had CD8+CD57+ cells that had expanded, as shown by flow cytometry. The data were taken from a study of CD8+CD57+ T cells in acquired aplastic anemia. The CDR3 is 13 amino acids. The ends lost 6 bases at V and 7 bases at J; junction bases unmatched: 8. Germline CDR1 reads MNHEY; CDR2 reads SVGEGT.

The source of this sequence is a human donor with aplastic anemia. The sample was sorted CD4+, CD8+, or CD8+CD57+ T cells (not recorded which) from PBMCs. V usage is TRBV6-2 or TRBV6-3 and J usage is TRBJ1-2; 7 bases align to TRBD1. CDR3 nucleotide sequence: TGTGCCAGCAGACGGACAGGCCCCGGTGGCTACACCTTC. The encoded protein is CASRRTGPGGYTF.